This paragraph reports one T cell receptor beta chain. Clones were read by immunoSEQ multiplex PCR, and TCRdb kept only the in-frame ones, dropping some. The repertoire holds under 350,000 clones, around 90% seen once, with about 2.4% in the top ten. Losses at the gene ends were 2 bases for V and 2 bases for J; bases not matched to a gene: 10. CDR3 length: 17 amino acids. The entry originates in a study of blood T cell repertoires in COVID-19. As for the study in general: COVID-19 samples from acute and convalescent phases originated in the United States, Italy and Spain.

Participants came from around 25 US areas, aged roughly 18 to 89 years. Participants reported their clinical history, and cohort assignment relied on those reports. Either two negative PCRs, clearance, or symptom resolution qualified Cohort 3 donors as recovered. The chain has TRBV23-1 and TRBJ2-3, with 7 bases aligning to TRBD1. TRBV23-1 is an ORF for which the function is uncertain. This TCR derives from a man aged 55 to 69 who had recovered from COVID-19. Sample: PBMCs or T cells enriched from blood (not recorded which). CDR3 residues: CASSQRRGQSDTDTQYF. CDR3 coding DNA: TGCGCCAGCAGTCAACGCCGGGGACAGAGCGACACAGATACGCAGTATTTT.